A selection of T cell receptor beta chains follows, all from one sample in a study of T cell repertoires in cytomegalovirus infection. TCRdb reprocessed the reads with MiXCR, giving one entry per CDR3 protein. The sample lists about 180,000 distinct CDR3 sequences, 17% seen once, with under 30% in the top ten. The sample taken for sequencing was CD8+ T cells from PBMCs. The source of these receptors is a human donor in good health (CMV status not recorded). Some clones in this sample may be carry-over from other donors' samples. The CDR3 runs from the conserved cysteine through the conserved F or W. The order of the fields is J gene, D gene, V gene, clone size, CDR3 DNA, CDR3 protein. The D gene is left open where the match is weak. Not every row has a clone size; where given, it reads once, few, many or a size class.

>TRBJ2-5|TRBD2|TRBV6-5|NA
TGTGCCAGCAGTCCCCGGGTAGCGGGGGAAGAGACCCAGTACTTC
CASSPRVAGEETQYF
>TRBJ1-1|NA|TRBV11-2|NA
TGTGCCAGCAGCTTCGTTGACTCTGAAGCTTTCTTT
CASSFVDSEAFF
>TRBJ1-1|TRBD1|TRBV5-4|many
TGTGCCAGCAGCTCAGACAGGGGCGCCGGGGTTTACACTGAAGCTTTCTTT
CASSSDRGAGVYTEAFF
>TRBJ2-1|NA|TRBV15|few
TGTGCCACCAGCAGGGAAGACAGTCACAATGAGCAGTTCTTC
CATSREDSHNEQFF
>TRBJ2-3|TRBD2|TRBV5-6|few
TGTGCCAGCAGCCCCCGACTCGGGAGGGGAGTTGATACGCAGTATTTT
CASSPRLGRGVDTQYF
>TRBJ1-1|TRBD1|TRBV30|few
TGTGCCTGGAGTCCCAGGACAGGGGATACTGAAGCTTTCTTT
CAWSPRTGDTEAFF
>TRBJ2-1|NA|TRBV4-3|few
TGCGCCAGCAGCCAAGATTGGGGCACTAGCTATGAGCAGTTCTTC
CASSQDWGTSYEQFF
>TRBJ2-5|NA|TRBV14|NA
TGTGCCAGCAGCCCGGACAGCCAAGAGACCCAGTACTTC
CASSPDSQETQYF
>TRBJ1-5|TRBD1|TRBV28|NA
TGTGCCAGCAGCCGACGACAGGGCCGACAGCCCCAGCATTTT
CASSRRQGRQPQHF
>TRBJ1-5|NA|TRBV5-6|NA
TGTGCCAGCAGCTTGTGGGGTCTGGGGCAGCCCCAGCATTTT
CASSLWGLGQPQHF
>TRBJ1-2|TRBD1|TRBV27|NA
TGTGCCAGCTCCGGGACAGGGTTATCTAACTATGGCTACACCTTC
CASSGTGLSNYGYTF
>TRBJ2-7|TRBD1|TRBV7-8|NA
TGTGCCAGCAGCTTATCGACAGGGCGATACGAGCAGTACTTC
CASSLSTGRYEQYF
>TRBJ2-3|TRBD2|TRBV24-1|few
TGTGCCACCAGTGATTTCAATAGCGGGGGGGCCTTAGCAGATACGCAGTATTTT
CATSDFNSGGALADTQYF
>TRBJ2-1|NA|TRBV7-6|NA
TGTGCCAGCAGCTTGACAGCTAGGAATGAGCAGTTCTTC
CASSLTARNEQFF
>TRBJ2-7|NA|TRBV5-6|few
TGTGCCAGCAGCTCAACGGGGGGCCCTATCCCAGGTGGCGAGCAGTACTTC
CASSSTGGPIPGGEQYF